Listed here are 14 T cell receptor beta chains from one sample, sequenced in a study of blood T cells in healthy people across ages (dated by TCRdb to 2013 to 2016). The method behind the library was 5' RACE. The sequencer listed for this sample is Illumina HiSeq 2500. A second PCR of about 6 to 12 cycles was performed with a sample-barcoded 5' primer and a J-beta primer mix. TCRdb ran its own pipeline on the public reads, namely fastp trimming at Q25 and MiXCR clone calling, and kept in-frame beta chains. Under each unique CDR3 protein, matching rows form one entry showing the most common genes and DNA. For this sample there are more than 1,000,000 distinct CDR3 sequences; roughly 24% appear just once. Of the sample, around 0.75% falls within the top ten clones. Another study also made use of these data, one on T cells of mothers and their children.

The sequenced material came from blood. The receptor set was obtained from a girl aged 2 to 9 in good health.

CDR3 sequence reads: CASSLLFGQVGSSGNTIYF. CDR3 DNA: TGTGCCAGCAGTTTATTATTCGGACAGGTCGGTTCCTCTGGAAACACCATATATTTT. The V and J genes are TRBV28 and TRBJ1-3, with TRBD1 identical over 7 bases. The germline CDR1 and CDR2 sequences are MDHEN and SYDVKM. Losses at the gene ends were 1 base for V and 0 bases for J; bases not matched to a gene: 12. This CDR3 has 19 residues.

The chain is built from TRBV28 and TRBJ1-3; no clear D. The V gene's germline CDR1 is MDHEN and CDR2 SYDVKM. V was cut by 5 bases and J by 3 bases, with 17 bases left in between. This CDR3 contains 16 residues. CDR3 DNA sequence: TGTGCCAGCAGTGAAAACCTGGGCCTCATTGGAAACACCATATATTTT. Residues: CASSENLGLIGNTIYF.

The chain links TRBV12-3 or TRBV12-4 to TRBJ2-5, with D unresolved. Trimming left V 9 bases short and J 2 bases short, with 10 bases between. This CDR3 contains 12 residues. CDR3 in amino acids: CASTFLQETQYF. The CDR3 DNA reads TGTGCCAGTACGTTCCTTCAAGAGACCCAGTACTTC.

This clonotype was seen a few times. The gene calls are TRBV29-1 and TRBJ2-7; D is perhaps TRBD2 (6 bases). Germline lookup yields CDR1 SQVTM and CDR2 ANQGSEA. The CDR3 has 13 residues. The V end lost 7 bases, the J end lost 2 bases, and 15 bases lay between the germline ends. As DNA, the CDR3 is TGCAGCGCCGCCTCGGGGGATGCCTACGAGCAGTACTTC. Residues: CSAASGDAYEQYF.

This clonotype was seen a few times. The V call is TRBV28, the J call TRBJ1-5; D gene ambiguous. The CDR3 sequence is 13 residues long. CDR1 MDHEN and CDR2 SYDVKM come from the germline V gene. V gave up 3 bases and J gave up 0 bases, with 3 bases separating them. CDR3 in DNA: TGTGCCAGCAGTTTTTATAGCAATCAGCCCCAGCATTTT. Protein: CASSFYSNQPQHF.

The chain has TRBV6-2 or TRBV6-3 and TRBJ2-2; no definite D call. Germline V lookup: CDR1 MNHEY, CDR2 SVGEGT. Between the trimmed V and J ends, which lost 7 bases and 4 bases, there was a span of 7 bases. The CDR3 loop spans 12 amino acids. CDR3 sequence reads: CASTTRTGELFF. In nucleotides, the CDR3 is TGTGCCAGCACTACCCGCACCGGGGAGCTGTTTTTT.

The chain joins TRBV6-6 to TRBJ1-6, with D maybe TRBD1 (5 bases). V was trimmed by 6 bases and J by 7 bases, leaving 16 bases between them. The CDR3 sequence is 15 residues long. Germline CDR1 MNHNY, CDR2 SVGAGI (reference sequence). CDR3 protein: CASSDQGEGNSPLHF. CDR3 nucleotides: TGTGCCAGCAGCGATCAGGGAGAGGGAAATTCACCCCTCCACTTT.

This sequence joins TRBV28 and TRBJ2-1; 10 nucleotides align to TRBD1. The trim removed 5 bases at V and 10 bases at J, leaving 5 bases unmatched. Germline assignment: CDR1 MDHEN and CDR2 SYDVKM. The CDR3 runs 13 residues. In DNA, the CDR3 is TGTGCCAGCAGTGATCCGGGACAGGGGGAGCAGTTCTTC. Translating gives CASSDPGQGEQFF.

The V and J genes are TRBV7-9 and TRBJ2-5, with TRBD1 matching over 8 bases. The V gene end was trimmed by 9 bases and the J gene end by 1 base; junction bases not matched to a gene: 7. Germline assignment: CDR1 SEHNR and CDR2 FQNEAQ (reference sequence). CDR3 length: 14 residues. The CDR3 is CASLLTGAQETQYF. The CDR3 region has the DNA TGTGCCAGTCTCTTGACAGGGGCCCAAGAGACCCAGTACTTC.

J is TRBJ1-1 and V is TRBV29-1, with 9 bases identical to TRBD1. V dropped 5 bases and J dropped 5; count of bases not matched to a gene: 9. CDR3 length: 14 residues. The V gene's germline CDR1 is SQVTM and CDR2 ANQGSEA. In DNA, the CDR3 is TGCAGCGTTCAGGGACAGGGAGCTAGTACTGAAGCTTTCTTT. As protein: CSVQGQGASTEAFF. The full variable domain, completed using reference TRBV29-1 and TRBJ1-1, is SAVISQKPSRDICQRGTSLTIQCQVDSQVTMMFWYRQQPGQSLTLIATANQGSEATYESGFVIDKFPISRPNLTFSTLTVSNMSPEDSSIYLCSVQGQGASTEAFFGQGTRLTVV.

J is TRBJ1-4 and V is TRBV11-1; 7 nucleotides agree with TRBD1. The V gene end was trimmed by 0 bases and the J gene end by 1 base; junction bases not matched to a gene: 14. This CDR3 region has 20 residues. CDR1 is SGHAT and CDR2 is FQDESV in the germline V gene (reference sequence). The CDR3: CASSLAISGQASGTNEKLFF. The CDR3 coding sequence is TGTGCCAGCAGCTTAGCAATAAGTGGACAGGCCTCGGGAACTAATGAAAAACTGTTTTTT.

This clonotype was seen more than once but under ten times. The chain couples TRBV24-1 to TRBJ2-1; 8 bases fit TRBD1. This CDR3 comprises 16 residues. Germline trimming cut 3 bases from V and 0 bases from J; bases unmatched to any gene: 3. The V gene's germline CDR1 is KGHDR and CDR2 SFDVKD. The CDR3 sequence: CATSDLTGGSYNEQFF. CDR3 coding DNA: TGTGCCACCAGTGATCTCACAGGGGGCTCCTACAATGAGCAGTTCTTC.

The chain employs TRBV29-1 and TRBJ2-7; D uncertain. Trimming stripped 3 bases from V and 1 base from J, with 10 bases between. CDR3 length: 13 residues. The V gene's germline CDR1 is SQVTM and CDR2 ANQGSEA. CDR3 amino acids: CSVEAGDSYEQYF. DNA of the CDR3: TGCAGCGTTGAGGCAGGAGATTCCTACGAGCAGTACTTC.

The V and J genes are TRBV29-1 and TRBJ2-1; 10 nucleotides agree with TRBD2. Germline V CDR1 and CDR2: SQVTM, ANQGSEA. The CDR3 loop spans 16 amino acids. V dropped 2 bases and J dropped 4; count of bases not matched to a gene: 8. The CDR3 nucleotides are TGCAGCGTTGAAAGTCGACTAGCGGGCTCTTACAATGAGCAGTTCTTC. Translated: CSVESRLAGSYNEQFF.